This paragraph covers one T cell receptor beta chain sequence. Antigen specificity is unknown. In TCRdb, the 5' RACE reads were re-called with MiXCR into one record per CDR3 protein. The table includes around 550,000 distinct CDR3 sequences, roughly 19% detected once. This record comes from a study of T cells after yellow fever vaccination. Study outcomes and limitations: Few clonotypes appeared in both CD4 and CD8 compartments. Abundant bulk-derived clonotypes could contaminate FACS-sorted repertoires. Weaker overall, the secondary response nonetheless peaked faster (day 5 versus 15).

This material consisted of PBMCs, taken 15 days after the yellow fever booster vaccination. This clonotype was obtained from a young man who received the YFV17D yellow fever vaccine.

In DNA, the CDR3 is TGTGCCAGCAGTTTACCCGACTCGCCCGAGCAGTTCTTC. This encodes CASSLPDSPEQFF. V gene TRBV28 combines with J gene TRBJ2-1; no clear D. Trimming pared 2 bases from V and 10 bases from J, leaving 12 bases between. Germline-derived CDR1 and CDR2 are MDHEN and SYDVKM. This CDR3 contains 13 residues.